The present T cell receptor (beta chain) was sequenced within a study of T cells in women clearing cervical HPV infection. Study at large: Cases: HPV16-related CIN3 or worse on histology, a couple of invasive cancers. Only a few women had HLA typing results available. Study-level results: CIN3+ cases had significantly higher TCR richness than controls; evenness did not differ.

Sequencing used immunoSEQ multiplex PCR; TCRdb keeps in-frame clones, though not all of them. The listing contains just over 20,000 clones. The germline CDR1 and CDR2 sequences are SNHLY and FYNNEI. The CDR3 is made up of 13 amino acids. Germline trimming cut 5 bases from V and 3 bases from J; bases unmatched to any gene: 4. Details on this clone: Its matching antigen is unknown. From the germline J gene comes the end of the CDR3, since the read stops 3 residues before it.

The chain has TRBV2 and TRBJ2-7; 7 bases line up with TRBD1. The sequenced sample consisted of blood buffy coat. This clonotype was sampled from a woman aged 18 to 75 with a cervical HPV16 infection that either progressed to CIN3+ or cleared (not recorded which). Partial CDR3 DNA: TGTGCCAGCAGTACCGGGACAGACTACGAG. Translation gives CASSTGTDYE. The entire CDR3 protein reads CASSTGTDYEQYF.